This T cell receptor (beta chain) was obtained from a study of blood T cells in healthy people across ages. Study background: Roughly one uniquely barcoded beta molecule per two T cells was captured.

PCR was performed a second time for about 6 to 11 cycles using a sample-barcoded 5' primer and a J-beta primer mix. From each sample, at least 3 million paired-end reads containing CDR3 were obtained. TCRdb independently ran MiXCR on the 5' RACE reads; one entry per CDR3 protein. The sample lists 550,000 to 650,000 distinct CDR3 sequences; less than 35% were seen once. CDR1 is MNHNY, CDR2 SVGAGI, per germline (reference sequence). With 8 bases removed from V and 1 base from J, the gap between germline ends came to 23 bases. The CDR3 sequence is 17 residues long. This clonotype was detected many times. The study drew donors from healthy Caucasian individuals in Russia aged 6 to 90.

The chain has TRBV6-6 and TRBJ2-5; D is perhaps TRBD1 or TRBD2 (5 bases each). This receptor was obtained from a woman older than 75 in good health. The specimen sequenced was blood. This CDR3 reads CASGPMRAGPIQETQYF. In DNA, the CDR3 is TGTGCCAGCGGCCCTATGAGGGCAGGGCCGATCCAAGAGACCCAGTACTTC.